This T cell receptor (beta chain) was identified during a study of PD-L1 blockade in urothelial cancer. Study at large: About 90% of the 29 patients were men with bladder-origin urothelial cancer. T cells numbered a median of 141,255 in the blood samples.

Every PCR was spiked with synthetic TCR analog templates. The table came from immunoSEQ multiplex PCR; TCRdb's copy has only in-frame clones and leaves some out. The sample has over 65,000 clones; roughly nine tenths are singletons. Study conclusions and caveats: Durable-benefit patients had greater expansion of tumor-associated blood clones at 3 weeks.

Points on this clone: The antigen remains undetermined.

Germline CDR1 is SGHNT and CDR2 is YYREEE (reference sequence). Trimming removed 0 bases from V and 0 bases from J; junction bases left unmatched: 6. The CDR3 consists of 19 residues. As to time point: pretreatment peripheral blood. The clonotype originates from a man aged 65-85 years with urothelial cancer. This rearrangement joins TRBV5-4 to TRBJ2-4; 13 bases match TRBD2. The sample in question was PBMCs, obtained around atezolizumab (anti-PD-L1) treatment. This chain's CDR3 is CASSLDGTSGNLAKNIQYF. Here the CDR3 DNA reads TGTGCCAGCAGCTTGGATGGGACTAGCGGGAATCTAGCCAAAAACATTCAGTACTTC.